Listed below are T cell receptor beta chains from one sample, sequenced in a study of shared clonotypes between healthy human individuals. TCRdb's copy holds only in-frame clones and misses some; the assay was immunoSEQ multiplex PCR. The data show around 1.9 million clones, 80% to 95% seen once. Sequenced sample: naive CD8+ T cells from PBMCs. Receptors were obtained from a man between 18 and 35 years old in good health. Some clones in this sample may be carry-over from other donors' samples. Both conserved end residues are part of each CDR3. A D gene is named only where the DNA matches it firmly. Some rows have no size entry. The others give once, few or many, or a class for an expanded clone.

NA	NA	TRBV6-5	12	TRBJ1-2	TGTGCCAGCCAAAACGCGGGTTTGGACTACACCTTC	CASQNAGLDYTF
once	TRBD2	TRBV10-1	16	TRBJ2-1	TGCGCCAGCAGTGATCAAGCGGGGACTCTCTACAATGAGCAGTTCTTC	CASSDQAGTLYNEQFF
NA	NA	TRBV27	17	TRBJ2-7	TGTGCCAGCAGCTCCTTCGGCCTTGCCAGGGTATCCTACGAGCAGTACTTC	CASSSFGLARVSYEQYF
NA	TRBD1	TRBV27	15	TRBJ1-1	TGTGCCAGCAGCCGGACAGGGGGCTTGAACACTGAAGCTTTCTTT	CASSRTGGLNTEAFF
NA	NA	TRBV29-1	14	TRBJ2-7	TGCAGCGCCTGGGATGGGACCGACCTCGGTGAGCAGTACTTC	CSAWDGTDLGEQYF
NA	NA	TRBV7-8	15	TRBJ1-5	TGTGCCAGCAGCTTAGACGGATATAGCAATCAGCCCCAGCATTTT	CASSLDGYSNQPQHF
NA	NA	TRBV29-1	12	TRBJ2-7	TGCAGCGTTGGGACAGCCAGCTACGAGCAGTACTTC	CSVGTASYEQYF
NA	TRBD1	TRBV11-2	15	TRBJ1-2	TGTGCCAGCAGCTCCGGACAGGGGGTCGACTATGGCTACACCTTC	CASSSGQGVDYGYTF
once	NA	TRBV11-2	13	TRBJ2-7	TGTGCCAGCAAGGGGGGGCTGATCTACGAGCAGTACTTC	CASKGGLIYEQYF
NA	NA	TRBV27	15	TRBJ2-7	TGTGCCAGCAGTTTAAGATTGGGAGGATCCTACGAGCAGTACTTC	CASSLRLGGSYEQYF
NA	TRBD2	TRBV7-2	14	TRBJ2-7	TGTGCCAGCAGCTCCAGCGGGAGCGCCTACGAGCAGTACTTC	CASSSSGSAYEQYF
NA	TRBD1	TRBV27	17	TRBJ2-7	TGTGCCAGCAGGTCCCGTTCAGGGGGGACAGGATCCTACGAGCAGTACTTC	CASRSRSGGTGSYEQYF
once	TRBD2	TRBV27	17	TRBJ2-5	TGTGCCAGCAGACCTAGCGGGAGGGCCCTATGGGGAGAGACCCAGTACTTC	CASRPSGRALWGETQYF
NA	TRBD2	TRBV4-1	17	TRBJ2-3	TGCGCCAGCAGCCAAGATAAGCGGGAGGGAGGCACAGATACGCAGTATTTT	CASSQDKREGGTDTQYF
NA	NA	TRBV7-9	15	TRBJ2-5	TGTGCCAGCAGCTCTAACGTACGGGGTCAAGAGACCCAGTACTTC	CASSSNVRGQETQYF
once	NA	TRBV6-5	14	TRBJ2-7	TGTGCCAGCAGTTACTCCACAGGTTTTGCCGAGCAGTACTTC	CASSYSTGFAEQYF
once	NA	TRBV4-1	13	TRBJ2-5	TGCGCCAGCAGCCCCGACGGGGAAGAGACCCAGTACTTC	CASSPDGEETQYF
NA	TRBD2	TRBV9	15	TRBJ2-5	TGTGCCAGCAGCGTAGCTAGCGGGAGTGGTGAGACCCAGTACTTC	CASSVASGSGETQYF
NA	TRBD1	TRBV7-9	15	TRBJ1-2	TGTGCCAGCAGCTTAGTGACAGGGCCTAACTATGGCTACACCTTC	CASSLVTGPNYGYTF
NA	NA	TRBV28	14	TRBJ2-7	TGTGCCAGCAGTTTACGAGGGAGATCCTACGAGCAGTACTTC	CASSLRGRSYEQYF
NA	NA	TRBV15	14	TRBJ2-7	TGTGCCACCAGCAGGGGGCTACTCACCTACGAGCAGTACTTC	CATSRGLLTYEQYF
NA	TRBD2	TRBV28	16	TRBJ2-3	TGTGCCAGCTCCCCCCTGGGACTAGCGGACACAGATACGCAGTATTTT	CASSPLGLADTDTQYF
NA	TRBD2	TRBV9	17	TRBJ2-1	TGTGCCAGCAGCGCCAGTCTTCGGAGGGAGGGTCACAATGAGCAGTTCTTC	CASSASLRREGHNEQFF
once	NA	TRBV4-1	16	TRBJ2-7	TGCGCCAGCAGCCATCTCGGAGGGGGACGGAACTACGAGCAGTACTTC	CASSHLGGGRNYEQYF
NA	TRBD2	TRBV27	15	TRBJ2-3	TGTGCCAGCAGTTTGGGCGGGAGAGGGACAGATACGCAGTATTTT	CASSLGGRGTDTQYF
NA	NA	TRBV7-8	14	TRBJ2-7	TGTGCCAGCAGCAATACGGGCCCTGCCTACGAGCAGTACTTC	CASSNTGPAYEQYF
NA	TRBD2	TRBV7-9	14	TRBJ2-1	TGTGCCAGCAGCTCCCTTCCGGGGGGGAATGAGCAGTTCTTC	CASSSLPGGNEQFF
NA	NA	TRBV10-2	12	TRBJ2-1	TGCGCCAGCTACAACCGGGGACTCGAGCAGTTCTTC	CASYNRGLEQFF
NA	NA	TRBV19	15	TRBJ2-3	TGTGCCAGTAGTATGGCGGACATTGGCACAGATACGCAGTATTTT	CASSMADIGTDTQYF
NA	TRBD2	TRBV9	15	TRBJ2-1	TGTGCCAGCAGCGTACTAGCGGGAGGGCACGATGAGCAGTTCTTC	CASSVLAGGHDEQFF
NA	NA	TRBV4-3	18	TRBJ2-1	TGCGCCAGCAGCCAAGATCGGAGTGGGCAGGGCTATTACAATGAGCAGTTCTTC	CASSQDRSGQGYYNEQFF
NA	NA	TRBV7-2	15	TRBJ1-2	TGTGCCAGCAGCGGAAGCAGGGAACCGGTCTATGGCTACACCTTC	CASSGSREPVYGYTF
NA	NA	TRBV29-1	16	TRBJ1-2	TGCAGCGTTGAAGATCTTCAGGGAGACACATTCTATGGCTACACCTTC	CSVEDLQGDTFYGYTF
NA	NA	TRBV6-4	15	TRBJ2-1	TGTGCCAGCAGTGACGGGCCGGGCAGGTACAATGAGCAGTTCTTC	CASSDGPGRYNEQFF
NA	NA	TRBV19	11	TRBJ2-1	TGTGCCAGTAGTGAGTACAATGAGCAGTTCTTC	CASSEYNEQFF
NA	TRBD1	TRBV5-1	17	TRBJ2-7	TGCGCCAGCAGCTTGGGGCCTCACCGGGACAGGTCCTACGAGCAGTACTTC	CASSLGPHRDRSYEQYF
NA	TRBD1	TRBV7-9	15	TRBJ2-7	TGTGCCAGCAGCTTATCCGGGACAGGTTGGTACGAGCAGTACTTC	CASSLSGTGWYEQYF
NA	NA	TRBV4-1	17	TRBJ2-4	TGCGCCAGCAGCCAACAGATTCAGGGAGGCGCCGGAAACATTCAGTACTTC	CASSQQIQGGAGNIQYF
NA	NA	TRBV13	14	TRBJ1-1	TGTGCCAGCAGCTTAGGCAGGACCCCCCTTGAAGCTTTCTTT	CASSLGRTPLEAFF
NA	TRBD2	TRBV5-4	15	TRBJ2-1	TGTGCCAGCAGCTTCCCGGGACTAGCCTACAATGAGCAGTTCTTC	CASSFPGLAYNEQFF
once	NA	TRBV4-3	15	TRBJ1-2	TGCGCCAGCAGCCAAGCCCCGAGTAAGGTGGCTGGCTACACCTTC	CASSQAPSKVAGYTF
NA	TRBD1	TRBV29-1	16	TRBJ1-2	TGCAGCGTTGAAGATAGGGTTACAGGGGGCGACGGTGGCTACACCTTC	CSVEDRVTGGDGGYTF